The TCR beta chain under discussion was sequenced for a study of beta chain features in type 1 diabetes. The overall study: Healthy donors and patients showed comparable age, gender and cell yields. All samples yielded around 98,000,000 examined sorted cells.

Germline V gene lookup returns CDR1 SSHAT and CDR2 FNYEAQ (reference sequence). The CDR3 loop spans 15 amino acids. The study, taken as a whole, reports: Reads derived from cDNA could over-represent cells showing high TCR expression. In all four CD4+ subsets, TCRB CDR3 length was significantly, moderately reduced in type 1 diabetes.

Expressed TCRB transcripts were sequenced, since all the RNA that had been isolated was reverse transcribed. The read count averaged approximately 4 million across naive, central memory and regulatory T cell samples. The assay was immunoSEQ multiplex PCR, and TCRdb's table has in-frame clones only and misses some. The profile covers 400,000 or so clones, with 9.6% appearing a single time and 0.6% taken by the ten largest. Note on this clone: Its cognate antigen is unknown. At one boundary the junction diverges from the germline segment, which might be a read error.

J is TRBJ2-5 and V is TRBV7-7; the match to TRBD2 covers 10 bases. The specimen sequenced was central memory CD4+ T cells from blood. This sequence was found in a young man with type 1 diabetes. The CDR3 here is CASSLGLAGDETQYF. The CDR3, as DNA: TGTGCTAGCAGCTTAGGTCTAGCGGGAGATGAGACCCAGTACTTC.